The present entry profiles one T cell receptor beta chain with its context. Individuals aged 18 to 89 years were recruited from roughly 23 US areas. Self-reported history from a screening survey and questionnaire set each donor's cohort. The sample belongs to a study of blood T cell repertoires in COVID-19. Overall study context: Sites in the United States, Italy and Spain provided acute and convalescent COVID-19 samples.

In the study's own analysis: Reference gene primer amplification gave nucleated cell count estimates. Data came from immunoSEQ multiplex PCR; TCRdb stores just in-frame clones and leaves some out. The V and J calls and the clone size are those of that table, but D and trimming were determined from the DNA. The sample yields approximately 170,000 clones, 70% to 80% seen once. The germline gives CDR1 SGHKS, CDR2 YYEKEE (reference sequence). There are 15 residues in the CDR3. V shed 1 base and J 4 bases; nucleotides not matched to a gene: 7. Material: PBMCs or T cells enriched from blood (not recorded which). The chain employs TRBV5-5 and TRBJ1-2, with 7 bases identical to TRBD1. This clonotype was sampled from a woman between 70 and 85 years old in a cohort exposed to, infected with or recovered from COVID-19 (not recorded which). Written as DNA, the CDR3 is TGTGCCAGCAGCTTGTTTGGAGGGGGCAGCTATGGCTACACCTTC. This gives the protein CASSLFGGGSYGYTF. Complete variable domain (other parts from reference TRBV5-5 and TRBJ1-2): DAGVTQSPTHLIKTRGQQVTLRCSPISGHKSVSWYQQVLGQGPQFIFQYYEKEERGRGNFPDRFSARQFPNYSSELNVNALLLGDSALYLCASSLFGGGSYGYTFGSGTRLTVV.